A single T cell receptor (beta chain) is shown here with its context. The record originates from a study of blood T cell repertoires in COVID-19. Looking at the study overall: The United States, Italy and Spain were the sources of the acute and convalescent COVID-19 samples. PBMCs, B-cell-depleted T cells, or T cells were the source of the cDNA or gDNA that made up the material.

Study processing details: Reference gene primer amplification in the assay estimated nucleated cell counts. Sequencing was performed with immunoSEQ multiplex PCR; in TCRdb, only in-frame clones are kept and a portion is missing. The D gene and trimming were derived from the DNA, and the V and J assignments and clone size from that table. The table includes 68,000 or so clones, 70% to 80% detected once. The CDR3 loop spans 15 amino acids. With V trimmed by 1 base and J by 8 bases, 9 bases remained unmatched. Per germline, CDR1 LGHDT and CDR2 YNNKEL (reference sequence). This receptor was taken from a human donor in a cohort sampled during active COVID-19. The specimen was peripheral blood. The chain uses TRBV3-1 (or the pseudogene TRBV3-2) and TRBJ1-2; 8 bases fit TRBD1. CDR3 sequence: CASSQVAQGAIGYTF. CDR3 coding DNA: TGTGCCAGCAGCCAAGTCGCTCAGGGGGCGATCGGCTACACCTTC.